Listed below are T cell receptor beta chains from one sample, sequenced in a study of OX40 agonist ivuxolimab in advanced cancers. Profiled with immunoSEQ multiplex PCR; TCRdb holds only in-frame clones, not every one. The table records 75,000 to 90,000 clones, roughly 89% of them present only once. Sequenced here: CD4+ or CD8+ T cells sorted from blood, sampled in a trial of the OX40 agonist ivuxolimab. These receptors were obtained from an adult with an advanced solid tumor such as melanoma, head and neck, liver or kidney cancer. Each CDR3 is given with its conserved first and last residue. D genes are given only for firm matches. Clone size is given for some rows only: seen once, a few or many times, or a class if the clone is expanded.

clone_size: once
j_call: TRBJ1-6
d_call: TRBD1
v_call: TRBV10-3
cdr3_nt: TGTGCCATCAGTGCAGGGGGCACGAGCTCCTATAATTCACCCCTCCACTTT
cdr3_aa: CAISAGGTSSYNSPLHF

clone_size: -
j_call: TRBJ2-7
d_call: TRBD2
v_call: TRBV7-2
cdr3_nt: TGTGCCAGCAGCTTAGGACTAGCGGGGATCTACGAGCAGTACTTC
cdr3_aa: CASSLGLAGIYEQYF

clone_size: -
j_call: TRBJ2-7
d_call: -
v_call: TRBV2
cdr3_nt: TGTGCCAGCAGTGAAGGGGACGTCTACGAGCAGTACTTC
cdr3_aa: CASSEGDVYEQYF

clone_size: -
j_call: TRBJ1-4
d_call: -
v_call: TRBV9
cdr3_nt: TGTGCCAGCAGCGTAGGTGGAACTAATGAAAAACTGTTTTTT
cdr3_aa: CASSVGGTNEKLFF

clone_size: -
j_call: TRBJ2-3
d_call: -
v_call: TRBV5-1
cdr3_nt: TGCGCCAGCAGCGGGGGAGCTACCGCGGGAGATACGCAGTATTTT
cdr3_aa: CASSGGATAGDTQYF

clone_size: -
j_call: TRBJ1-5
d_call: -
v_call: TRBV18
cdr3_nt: TGTGCCAGCTCAACCAACGGACTGAATAGCAATCAGCCCCAGCATTTT
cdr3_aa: CASSTNGLNSNQPQHF

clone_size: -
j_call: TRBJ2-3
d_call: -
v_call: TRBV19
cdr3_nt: TGTGCCAGTAGTTCAGCCGCGGGTCCAAACACAGATACGCAGTATTTT
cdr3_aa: CASSSAAGPNTDTQYF

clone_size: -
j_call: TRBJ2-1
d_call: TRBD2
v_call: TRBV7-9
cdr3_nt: TGTGCCAGCAGCTTAGCCTCGGGCGGGAGGTTTTACAATGAGCAGTTCTTC
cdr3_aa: CASSLASGGRFYNEQFF

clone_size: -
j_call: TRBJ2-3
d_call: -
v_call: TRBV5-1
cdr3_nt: TGCGCCAGCAGCTTTGGGGGAGATACGCAGTATTTT
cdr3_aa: CASSFGGDTQYF

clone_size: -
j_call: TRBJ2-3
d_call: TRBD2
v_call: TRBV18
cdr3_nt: TGTGCCAGCTCCCCCCTAGCGGGGCGGACAGATACGCAGTATTTT
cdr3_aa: CASSPLAGRTDTQYF

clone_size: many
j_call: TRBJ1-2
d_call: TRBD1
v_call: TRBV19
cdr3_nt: TGTGCCAGTAGGTTAGACAGGGGGCGAAGCGGCTACACCTTC
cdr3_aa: CASRLDRGRSGYTF

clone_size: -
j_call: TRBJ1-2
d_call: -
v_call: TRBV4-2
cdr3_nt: TGTGCCAGCAGCCCCAGTTCTTACCTTTCCAACTATGGCTACACCTTC
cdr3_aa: CASSPSSYLSNYGYTF

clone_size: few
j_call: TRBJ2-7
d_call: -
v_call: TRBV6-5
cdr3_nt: TGTGCCAGCAGTTCTATGAGACTCAGGGGTTACTACGAGCAGTACTTC
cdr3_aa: CASSSMRLRGYYEQYF

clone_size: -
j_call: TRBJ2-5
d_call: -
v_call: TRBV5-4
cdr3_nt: TGTGCCAGCAGCTTAAGCGCCGGTAGGGAGACCCAGTACTTC
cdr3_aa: CASSLSAGRETQYF

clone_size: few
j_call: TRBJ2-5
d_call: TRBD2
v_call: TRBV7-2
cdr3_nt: TGTGCCAGCAGCCCCCCGAACGGCCTAGCGGGAGTGGAGACCCAGTACTTC
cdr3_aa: CASSPPNGLAGVETQYF

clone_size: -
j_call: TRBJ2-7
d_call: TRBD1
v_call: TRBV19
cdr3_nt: TGTGCCAGTAGTCCGGACAGGGAGTACGAGCAGTACTTC
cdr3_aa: CASSPDREYEQYF

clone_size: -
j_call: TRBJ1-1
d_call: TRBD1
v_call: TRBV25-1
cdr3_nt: TGTGCCAGCAGGGCCGGGACAGATTACACTGAAGCTTTCTTT
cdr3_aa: CASRAGTDYTEAFF

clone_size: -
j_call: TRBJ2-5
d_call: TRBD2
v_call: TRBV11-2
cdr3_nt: TGTGCCAGCAGCTTGGCACTAGCGGCAGAGACCCAGTACTTC
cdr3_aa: CASSLALAAETQYF

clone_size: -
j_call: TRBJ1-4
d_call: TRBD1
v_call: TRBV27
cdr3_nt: TGTGCCAGCAGTTTTCAGGGGGCGGGGGAAAAACTGTTTTTT
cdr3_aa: CASSFQGAGEKLFF

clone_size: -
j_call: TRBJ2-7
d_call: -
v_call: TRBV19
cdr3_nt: TGTGCCAGTGGAGCAGGGCCCTCCTACGAGCAGTACTTC
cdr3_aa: CASGAGPSYEQYF

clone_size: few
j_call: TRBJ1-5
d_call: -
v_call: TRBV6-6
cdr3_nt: TGTGCCAGCAGTTTACGGTATCAGCCCCAGCATTTT
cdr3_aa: CASSLRYQPQHF

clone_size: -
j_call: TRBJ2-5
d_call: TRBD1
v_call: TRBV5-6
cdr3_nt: TGTGCCAGCAGCTGGGGGGACAGGATTGAGCAAGAGACCCAGTACTTC
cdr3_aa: CASSWGDRIEQETQYF